A selection of T cell receptor beta chains follows, all from one sample in a study of T cells in Graves' hyperthyroidism and ophthalmopathy. TCRdb reanalysed the multiplex PCR reads using MiXCR and keeps one entry per CDR3 protein. The table shows 640,000 or so distinct CDR3 sequences, with 14% to 15% occurring only once. The sequenced sample was blood. These receptor sequences come from a woman in her thirties or forties with Graves' ophthalmopathy. The CDR3 runs from the conserved cysteine through the conserved F or W. D genes are given only for firm matches. Clone sizes are given selectively: once, few, many, or a class where the clone is expanded.

j_gene: TRBJ2-5; d_gene: TRBD1; v_gene: TRBV6-5; abundance: many; CDR3nt: TGTGCCAGCAGCCAACCGACAGGGGACGAGACCCAGTACTTC; CDR3aa: CASSQPTGDETQYF
j_gene: TRBJ1-2; d_gene: NA; v_gene: TRBV19; abundance: NA; CDR3nt: TGTGCCAGTAGTGTAGCCGCTTGGGCGGTTAACTATGGCTACACCTTC; CDR3aa: CASSVAAWAVNYGYTF
j_gene: TRBJ2-3; d_gene: NA; v_gene: TRBV12-3/TRBV12-4; abundance: NA; CDR3nt: TGTGCCAGCACCCCCCACCGGGCGGGGAACACAGATACGCAGTATTTT; CDR3aa: CASTPHRAGNTDTQYF
j_gene: TRBJ1-3; d_gene: NA; v_gene: TRBV29-1; abundance: many; CDR3nt: TGCAGCGTTGAGGGGACGATATCTGGAAACACCATATATTTT; CDR3aa: CSVEGTISGNTIYF
j_gene: TRBJ1-2; d_gene: NA; v_gene: TRBV6-2/TRBV6-3; abundance: few; CDR3nt: TGTGCCAGCACGGGGCAACGAAACTATGGCTACACCTTC; CDR3aa: CASTGQRNYGYTF
j_gene: TRBJ1-1; d_gene: NA; v_gene: TRBV6-1; abundance: NA; CDR3nt: TGTGCCAGCAGGGGTCGAAGGAACACTGAAGCTTTCTTT; CDR3aa: CASRGRRNTEAFF
j_gene: TRBJ2-4; d_gene: TRBD1; v_gene: TRBV20-1; abundance: few; CDR3nt: TGCAGTGCTACCGGGACAGGGTCAAACATTCAGTACTTC; CDR3aa: CSATGTGSNIQYF
j_gene: TRBJ1-1; d_gene: TRBD1; v_gene: TRBV4-2; abundance: many; CDR3nt: TGTGCCAGCAGCCAAATGACAGGGTCGAACACTGAAGCTTTCTTT; CDR3aa: CASSQMTGSNTEAFF
j_gene: TRBJ2-2; d_gene: TRBD1; v_gene: TRBV10-2; abundance: many; CDR3nt: TGCGCCAGCGCCCCGGGACAGGGAGCGGCCGGGGAGCTGTTTTTT; CDR3aa: CASAPGQGAAGELFF
j_gene: TRBJ2-7; d_gene: TRBD2; v_gene: TRBV10-3; abundance: few; CDR3nt: TGTGCCATCAGCCCAAAGACTAGCGGGAGGAACGAGCAGTACTTC; CDR3aa: CAISPKTSGRNEQYF
j_gene: TRBJ2-7; d_gene: TRBD2; v_gene: TRBV2; abundance: many; CDR3nt: TGTGCCAGCAGGGCTAGCGGGGCCTACGAGCAGTACTTC; CDR3aa: CASRASGAYEQYF
j_gene: TRBJ1-2; d_gene: NA; v_gene: TRBV11-2; abundance: many; CDR3nt: TGTGCCAGCAGCTTCTCCCCGACATCTAACTATGGCTACACCTTC; CDR3aa: CASSFSPTSNYGYTF
j_gene: TRBJ2-2; d_gene: TRBD2; v_gene: TRBV7-3; abundance: few; CDR3nt: TGTGCCAGCAGCTTAGCCGGGACTAGCGTCACCGGGGAGCTGTTTTTT; CDR3aa: CASSLAGTSVTGELFF
j_gene: TRBJ2-7; d_gene: TRBD2; v_gene: TRBV15; abundance: NA; CDR3nt: TGTGCCACCAGACCTAGCGGGAGGCCTGGCTACGAGCAGTACTTC; CDR3aa: CATRPSGRPGYEQYF
j_gene: TRBJ1-3; d_gene: NA; v_gene: TRBV11-2; abundance: many; CDR3nt: TGTGCCAGCACCCCCTCTCGGGCCCGCTCTGGAAACACCATATATTTT; CDR3aa: CASTPSRARSGNTIYF
j_gene: TRBJ2-7; d_gene: NA; v_gene: TRBV28; abundance: many; CDR3nt: TGTGCCAGCAGTATTAACTCCAGGGGGGACTACGAGCAGTACTTC; CDR3aa: CASSINSRGDYEQYF
j_gene: TRBJ1-2; d_gene: NA; v_gene: TRBV6-1; abundance: many; CDR3nt: TGTGCCAGCACCCAAAGGGCGGAAGACTATGGCTACACCTTC; CDR3aa: CASTQRAEDYGYTF
j_gene: TRBJ2-7; d_gene: NA; v_gene: TRBV20-1; abundance: many; CDR3nt: TGCAGTGCTAGGATCTCACCTATCAAGTACGAGCAGTACTTC; CDR3aa: CSARISPIKYEQYF
j_gene: TRBJ2-5; d_gene: TRBD2; v_gene: TRBV2; abundance: many; CDR3nt: TGTGCTGAGGGCTCTCTAGCGGGAGTACAAGAGACCCAGTACTTC; CDR3aa: CAEGSLAGVQETQYF
j_gene: TRBJ2-7; d_gene: NA; v_gene: TRBV5-8; abundance: many; CDR3nt: TGTGCCAGCTCTCTGACAGGCACCTTCTACGAGCAGTACTTC; CDR3aa: CASSLTGTFYEQYF
j_gene: TRBJ1-3; d_gene: NA; v_gene: TRBV7-2; abundance: NA; CDR3nt: TGTGCCAGCAGCTTCCGAGTGGCCTCTGGAAACACCATATATTTT; CDR3aa: CASSFRVASGNTIYF
j_gene: TRBJ2-5; d_gene: TRBD1; v_gene: TRBV6-5; abundance: many; CDR3nt: TGTGCCAGCAGTCCCCGGGACAGATATTCGGAGACCCAGTACTTC; CDR3aa: CASSPRDRYSETQYF
j_gene: TRBJ2-7; d_gene: NA; v_gene: TRBV5-1; abundance: few; CDR3nt: TGCGCCAGCAGCTTGGAGGGGACTTCCTTCGGCGAGCAGTACTTC; CDR3aa: CASSLEGTSFGEQYF
j_gene: TRBJ2-7; d_gene: TRBD1; v_gene: TRBV6-1; abundance: NA; CDR3nt: TGTGCCAGCAGTGGTAGGACAGGGCACCACGAGCAGTACTTC; CDR3aa: CASSGRTGHHEQYF
j_gene: TRBJ1-2; d_gene: TRBD1; v_gene: TRBV27; abundance: many; CDR3nt: TGTGCCAGCCATTCAGGACAGGGGGGTGGCTACACCTTC; CDR3aa: CASHSGQGGGYTF
j_gene: TRBJ2-7; d_gene: NA; v_gene: TRBV15; abundance: many; CDR3nt: TGTGCCGCCGGGCCCAGAGGCGAGCAGTACTTC; CDR3aa: CAAGPRGEQYF
j_gene: TRBJ2-7; d_gene: NA; v_gene: TRBV4-1; abundance: many; CDR3nt: TGCGCCAGCAGCCCCGGGACTCCACTCTACGAGCAGTACTTC; CDR3aa: CASSPGTPLYEQYF
j_gene: TRBJ2-7; d_gene: NA; v_gene: TRBV20-1; abundance: many; CDR3nt: TGCAGTGCTAGCGGGGGGACAGTCTACGAGCAGTACTTC; CDR3aa: CSASGGTVYEQYF
j_gene: TRBJ1-1; d_gene: NA; v_gene: TRBV6-2/TRBV6-3; abundance: many; CDR3nt: TGTGCCAGCGGGAGGAGGGCGACTGAAGCTTTCTTT; CDR3aa: CASGRRATEAFF
j_gene: TRBJ1-2; d_gene: NA; v_gene: TRBV6-2/TRBV6-3; abundance: many; CDR3nt: TGTGCCAGCAACAAACGGACAGTTAACTATGGCTACACCTTC; CDR3aa: CASNKRTVNYGYTF
j_gene: TRBJ2-2; d_gene: NA; v_gene: TRBV6-1; abundance: NA; CDR3nt: TGTGCCAGCAGGGTACAGGGTTCGAACACCGGGGAGCTGTTTTTT; CDR3aa: CASRVQGSNTGELFF